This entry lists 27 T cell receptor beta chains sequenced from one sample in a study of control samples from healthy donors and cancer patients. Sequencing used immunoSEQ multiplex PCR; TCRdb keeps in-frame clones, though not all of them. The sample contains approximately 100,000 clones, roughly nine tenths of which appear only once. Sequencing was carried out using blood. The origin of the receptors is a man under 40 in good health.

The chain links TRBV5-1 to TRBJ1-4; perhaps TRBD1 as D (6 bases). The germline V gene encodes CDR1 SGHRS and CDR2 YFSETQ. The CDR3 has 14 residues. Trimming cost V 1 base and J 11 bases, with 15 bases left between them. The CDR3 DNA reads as TGCGCCAGCAGCTTGTCGGGGGGCGCGGAGAAACTGTTTTTT. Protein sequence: CASSLSGGAEKLFF.

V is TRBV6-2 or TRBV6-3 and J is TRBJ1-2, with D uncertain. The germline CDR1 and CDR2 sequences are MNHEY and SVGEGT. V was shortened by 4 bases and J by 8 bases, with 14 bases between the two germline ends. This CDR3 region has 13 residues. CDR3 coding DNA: TGTGCCAGCAGTTCCGACCCGATCGGGGGCTACACCTTC. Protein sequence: CASSSDPIGGYTF.

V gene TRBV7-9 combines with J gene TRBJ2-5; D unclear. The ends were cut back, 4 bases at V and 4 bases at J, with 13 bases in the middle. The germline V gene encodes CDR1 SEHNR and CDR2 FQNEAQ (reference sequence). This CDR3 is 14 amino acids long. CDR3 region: CASSSVSFGETQYF. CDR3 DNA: TGTGCCAGCAGCTCCGTTAGCTTTGGAGAGACCCAGTACTTC.

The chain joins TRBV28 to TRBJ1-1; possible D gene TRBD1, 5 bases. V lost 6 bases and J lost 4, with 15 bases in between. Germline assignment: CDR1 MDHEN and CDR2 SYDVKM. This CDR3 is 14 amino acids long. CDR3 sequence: CASRTGGYGTEAFF. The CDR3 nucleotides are TGTGCCAGCAGGACGGGGGGATATGGCACTGAAGCTTTCTTT.

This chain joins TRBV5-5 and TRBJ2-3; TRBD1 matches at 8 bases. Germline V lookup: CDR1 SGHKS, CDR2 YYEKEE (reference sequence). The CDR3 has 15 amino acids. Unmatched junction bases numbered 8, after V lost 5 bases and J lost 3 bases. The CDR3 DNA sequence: TGTGCCAGCAGGCAGACAGGGGTTAGAACAGATACGCAGTATTTT. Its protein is CASRQTGVRTDTQYF.

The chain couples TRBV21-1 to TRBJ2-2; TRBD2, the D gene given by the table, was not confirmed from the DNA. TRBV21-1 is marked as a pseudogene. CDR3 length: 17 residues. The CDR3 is CASSKGTPSGAHGELFF. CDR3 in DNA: TGTGCCAGCAGCAAAGGGACCCCTAGCGGGGCTCACGGGGAGCTGTTTTTT.

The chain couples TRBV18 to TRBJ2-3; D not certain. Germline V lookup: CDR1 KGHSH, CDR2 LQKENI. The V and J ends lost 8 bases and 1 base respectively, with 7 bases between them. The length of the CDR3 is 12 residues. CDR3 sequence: CASLWGTDTQYF. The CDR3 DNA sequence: TGTGCCAGCCTCTGGGGCACAGATACGCAGTATTTT.

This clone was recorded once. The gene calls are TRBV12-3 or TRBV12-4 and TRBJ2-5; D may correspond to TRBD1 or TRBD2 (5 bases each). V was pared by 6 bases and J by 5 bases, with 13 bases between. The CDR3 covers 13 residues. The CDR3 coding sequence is TGTGCCAGCAGCCCTGGGGGAGCGGAGACCCAGTACTTC. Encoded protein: CASSPGGAETQYF.

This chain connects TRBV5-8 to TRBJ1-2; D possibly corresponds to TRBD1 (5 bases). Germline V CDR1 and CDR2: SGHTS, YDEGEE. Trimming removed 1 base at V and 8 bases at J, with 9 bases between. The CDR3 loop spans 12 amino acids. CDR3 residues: CASSLQGRGYTF. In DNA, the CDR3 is TGTGCCAGCAGCTTGCAGGGTAGGGGCTACACCTTC. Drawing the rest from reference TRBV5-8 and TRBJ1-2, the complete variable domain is EAGVTQSPTHLIKTRGQQATLRCSPISGHTSVYWYQQALGLGLQFLLWYDEGEERNRGNFPPRFSGRQFPNYSSELNVNALELEDSALYLCASSLQGRGYTFGSGTRLTVV.

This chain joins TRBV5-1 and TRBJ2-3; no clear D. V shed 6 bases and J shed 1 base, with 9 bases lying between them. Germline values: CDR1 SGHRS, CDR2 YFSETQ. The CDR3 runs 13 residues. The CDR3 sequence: CASKGQGTDTQYF. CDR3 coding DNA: TGCGCCAGCAAAGGCCAAGGCACAGATACGCAGTATTTT.

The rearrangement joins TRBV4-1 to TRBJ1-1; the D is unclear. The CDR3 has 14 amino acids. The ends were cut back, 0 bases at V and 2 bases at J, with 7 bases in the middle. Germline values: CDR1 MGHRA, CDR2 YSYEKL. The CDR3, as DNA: TGCGCCAGCAGCCAAGAGACGGACAACACTGAAGCTTTCTTT. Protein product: CASSQETDNTEAFF.

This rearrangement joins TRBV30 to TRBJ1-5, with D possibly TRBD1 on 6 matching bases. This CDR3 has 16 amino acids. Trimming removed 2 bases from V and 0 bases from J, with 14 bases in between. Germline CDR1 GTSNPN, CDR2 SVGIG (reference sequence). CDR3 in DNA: TGTGCCTGGAGTAGGGGGGGCCTCCTTAGCAATCAGCCCCAGCATTTT. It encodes CAWSRGGLLSNQPQHF.

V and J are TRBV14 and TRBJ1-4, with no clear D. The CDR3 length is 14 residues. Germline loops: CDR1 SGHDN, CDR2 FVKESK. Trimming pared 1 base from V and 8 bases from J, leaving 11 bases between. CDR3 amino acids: CASSQAGLGEKLFF. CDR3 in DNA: TGTGCCAGCAGCCAAGCTGGGTTGGGCGAAAAACTGTTTTTT.

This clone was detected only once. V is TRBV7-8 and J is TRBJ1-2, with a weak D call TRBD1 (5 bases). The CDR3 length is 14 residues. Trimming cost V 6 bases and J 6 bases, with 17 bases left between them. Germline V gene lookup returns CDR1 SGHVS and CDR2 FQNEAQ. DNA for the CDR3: TGTGCCAGCAGTTTCCCCCCGGCCAGGGATGGCTACACCTTC. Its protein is CASSFPPARDGYTF.

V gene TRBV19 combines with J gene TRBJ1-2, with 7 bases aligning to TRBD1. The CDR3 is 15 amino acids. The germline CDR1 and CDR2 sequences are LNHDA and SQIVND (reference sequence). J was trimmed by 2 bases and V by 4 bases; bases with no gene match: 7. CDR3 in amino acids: CASSREGAMNYGYTF. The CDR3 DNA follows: TGTGCCAGTAGTAGGGAGGGGGCCATGAACTATGGCTACACCTTC.

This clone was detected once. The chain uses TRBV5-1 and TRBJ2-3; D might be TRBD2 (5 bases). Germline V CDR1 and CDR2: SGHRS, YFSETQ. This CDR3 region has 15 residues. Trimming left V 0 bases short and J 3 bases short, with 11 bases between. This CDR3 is CASSLELAGTDTQYF. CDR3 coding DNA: TGCGCCAGCAGCTTGGAGCTAGCAGGTACAGATACGCAGTATTTT.

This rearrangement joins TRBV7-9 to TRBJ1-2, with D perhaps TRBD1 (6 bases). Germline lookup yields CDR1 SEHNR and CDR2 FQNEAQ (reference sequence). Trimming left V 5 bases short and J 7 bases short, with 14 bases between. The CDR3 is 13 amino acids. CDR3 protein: CASSVAQGIGYTF. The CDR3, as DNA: TGTGCCAGCAGCGTCGCACAGGGAATTGGCTACACCTTC.

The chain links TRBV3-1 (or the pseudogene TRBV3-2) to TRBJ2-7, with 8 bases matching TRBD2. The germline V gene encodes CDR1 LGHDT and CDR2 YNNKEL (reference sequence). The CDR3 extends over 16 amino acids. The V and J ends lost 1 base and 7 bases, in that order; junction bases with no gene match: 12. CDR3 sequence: CASSQVLGGGSREQYF. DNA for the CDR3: TGTGCCAGCAGCCAAGTCCTCGGGGGGGGATCTAGGGAGCAGTACTTC.

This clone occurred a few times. Here the CDR3 DNA reads TGTGCCAGCAGGGCGGGACAGGGTCTAGCAGATACGCAGTATTTT. Its translation: CASRAGQGLADTQYF. V gene TRBV28 combines with J gene TRBJ2-3, with 9 nucleotides matching TRBD1. CDR3 length equals 15 residues. The germline CDR1 and CDR2 sequences are MDHEN and SYDVKM. Unmatched junction bases numbered 8, after V lost 6 bases and J lost 4 bases.

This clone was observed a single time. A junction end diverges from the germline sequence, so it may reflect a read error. CDR3 DNA sequence: TGTGCTAGCAGCTTAGGAAACATGTACAATCAGCCCCAGCATTTT. Its translation: CASSLGNMYNQPQHF. The chain has TRBV7-7 and TRBJ1-5, with D uncertain. The CDR3 loop spans 15 amino acids. CDR1 and CDR2 (germline): SSHAT, FNYEAQ (reference sequence).

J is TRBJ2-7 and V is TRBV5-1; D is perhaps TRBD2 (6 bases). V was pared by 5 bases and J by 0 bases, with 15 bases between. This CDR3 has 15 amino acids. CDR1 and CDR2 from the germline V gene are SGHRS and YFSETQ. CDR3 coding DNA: TGCGCCAGCAGATCCGACCCCGGGGGCTCCTACGAGCAGTACTTC. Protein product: CASRSDPGGSYEQYF.

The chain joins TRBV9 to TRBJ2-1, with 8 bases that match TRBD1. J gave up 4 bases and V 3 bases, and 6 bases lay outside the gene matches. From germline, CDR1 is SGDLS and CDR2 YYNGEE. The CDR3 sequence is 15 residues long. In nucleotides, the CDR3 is TGTGCCAGCAGCGCCGGGCAGGGGGCGTACAATGAGCAGTTCTTC. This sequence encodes CASSAGQGAYNEQFF. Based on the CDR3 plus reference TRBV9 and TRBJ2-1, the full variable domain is DSGVTQTPKHLITATGQRVTLRCSPRSGDLSVYWYQQSLDQGLQFLIQYYNGEERAKGNILERFSAQQFPDLHSELNLSSLELGDSALYFCASSAGQGAYNEQFFGPGTRLTVL.

The CDR3: CASSPGGAETQYF. The CDR3 DNA reads as TGTGCCAGCAGTCCCGGGGGGGCAGAGACCCAGTACTTC. The chain combines TRBV6-5 with TRBJ2-5, with 8 bases lining up with TRBD2. Germline V gives CDR1 MNHEY, CDR2 SVGAGI. V was pared by 5 bases and J by 4 bases, with 3 bases of the junction left unmatched. CDR3 length: 13 amino acids.

CDR3 loop: CASSTLAGINEQFF. In DNA, the CDR3 is TGTGCCAGCAGCACCCTCGCGGGAATCAATGAGCAGTTCTTC. The chain recombines TRBV7-9 with TRBJ2-1; a weak D match, TRBD2 (6 bases). With 5 bases removed from V and 6 bases from J, the gap between germline ends came to 14 bases. Germline CDR1 and CDR2: SEHNR and FQNEAQ (reference sequence). The CDR3 contains 14 residues. The whole variable domain, remainder taken from reference TRBV7-9 and TRBJ2-1, is DTGVSQNPRHKITKRGQNVTFRCDPISEHNRLYWYRQTLGQGPEFLTYFQNEAQLEKSRLLSDRFSAERPKGSFSTLEIQRTEQGDSAMYLCASSTLAGINEQFFGPGTRLTVL.

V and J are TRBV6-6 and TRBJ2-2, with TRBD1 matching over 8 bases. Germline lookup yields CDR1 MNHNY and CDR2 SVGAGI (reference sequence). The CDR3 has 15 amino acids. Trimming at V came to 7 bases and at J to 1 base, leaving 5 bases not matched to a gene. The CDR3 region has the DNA TGTGCCAGCACCCGACAGGGGAAGAACACCGGGGAGCTGTTTTTT. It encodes CASTRQGKNTGELFF.

The CDR3 here is CAISDGTKASNQPQHF. The CDR3 DNA is TGTGCCATCAGTGATGGGACAAAAGCAAGCAATCAGCCCCAGCATTTT. The rearrangement links TRBV10-3 to TRBJ1-5, with D maybe TRBD1 (6 bases). Germline CDR1 and CDR2: ENHRY and SYGVKD. The CDR3 totals 16 residues. Trimming cost V 3 bases and J 1 base, with 13 bases left between them.

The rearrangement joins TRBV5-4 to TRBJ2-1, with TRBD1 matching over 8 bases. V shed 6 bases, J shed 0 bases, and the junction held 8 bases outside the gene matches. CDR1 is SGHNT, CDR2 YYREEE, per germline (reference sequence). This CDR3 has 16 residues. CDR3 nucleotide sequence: TGTGCCAGCACCATGGACAGGGCTCGCTCCTACAATGAGCAGTTCTTC. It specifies CASTMDRARSYNEQFF.